This record covers a single TCR beta chain. There are 15 residues in the CDR3. J lost 2 bases, V lost 3 bases, and 5 bases had no gene match. Germline loops: CDR1 SGHVS, CDR2 FQNEAQ. These data originate in a study of brain metastases from non-small cell lung cancer. Produced via immunoSEQ multiplex PCR; TCRdb's table is partial and in-frame only. The table lists roughly 2,000 clones, around four fifths of them singletons. Sequenced material: tumor-adjacent normal tissue. The sequence was obtained from a donor over 35 with non-small cell lung cancer. The J gene is TRBJ2-3, the V gene TRBV7-8; 7 nucleotides line up with TRBD1. CDR3 nucleotide sequence: TGTGCCAGCAGCTTGACAGGGTCCGTCACAGATACGCAGTATTTT. Its protein product is CASSLTGSVTDTQYF. Looking up the rest from reference TRBV7-8 and TRBJ2-3 gives the full variable domain: GAGVSQSPRYKVAKRGQDVALRCDPISGHVSLFWYQQALGQGPEFLTYFQNEAQLDKSGLPSDRFFAERPEGSVSTLKIQRTQQEDSAVYLCASSLTGSVTDTQYFGPGTRLTVL.